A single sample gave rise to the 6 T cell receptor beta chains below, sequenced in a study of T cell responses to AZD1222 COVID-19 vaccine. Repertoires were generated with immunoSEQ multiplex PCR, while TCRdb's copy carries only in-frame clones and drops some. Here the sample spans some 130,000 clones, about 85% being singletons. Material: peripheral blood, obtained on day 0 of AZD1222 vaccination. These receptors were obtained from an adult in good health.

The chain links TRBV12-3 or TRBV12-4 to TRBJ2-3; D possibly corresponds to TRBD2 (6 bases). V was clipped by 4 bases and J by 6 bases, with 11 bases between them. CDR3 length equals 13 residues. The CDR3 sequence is CASSSGVGDTQYF. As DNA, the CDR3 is TGTGCCAGCAGTTCGGGGGTTGGGGATACGCAGTATTTT.

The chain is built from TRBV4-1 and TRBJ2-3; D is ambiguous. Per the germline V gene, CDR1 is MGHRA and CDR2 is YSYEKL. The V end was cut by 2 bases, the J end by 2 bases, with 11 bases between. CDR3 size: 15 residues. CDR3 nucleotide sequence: TGCGCCAGCAGCCAATTTTCGGCAGTCACAGATACGCAGTATTTT. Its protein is CASSQFSAVTDTQYF.

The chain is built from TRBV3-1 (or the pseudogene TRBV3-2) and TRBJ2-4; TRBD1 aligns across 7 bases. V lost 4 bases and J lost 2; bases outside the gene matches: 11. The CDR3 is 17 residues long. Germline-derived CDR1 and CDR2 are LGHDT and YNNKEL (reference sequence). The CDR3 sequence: CASSRTRDSPSKNIQYF. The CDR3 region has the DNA TGTGCCAGCAGCCGTACACGGGACAGCCCCTCCAAAAACATTCAGTACTTC.

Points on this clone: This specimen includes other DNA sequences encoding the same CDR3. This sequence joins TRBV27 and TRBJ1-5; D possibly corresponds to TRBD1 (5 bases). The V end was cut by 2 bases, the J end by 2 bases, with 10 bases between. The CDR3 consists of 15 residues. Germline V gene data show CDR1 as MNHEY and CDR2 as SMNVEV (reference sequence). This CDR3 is CASSLGTGGNQPQHF. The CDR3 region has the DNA TGTGCCAGCAGTTTAGGGACTGGCGGCAATCAGCCCCAGCATTTT.

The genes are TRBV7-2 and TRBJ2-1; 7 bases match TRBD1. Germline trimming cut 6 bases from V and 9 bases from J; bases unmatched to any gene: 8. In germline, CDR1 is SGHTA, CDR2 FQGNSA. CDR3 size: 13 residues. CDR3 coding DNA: TGTGCCAGCAGTCCCCGACAGGGCGGTGAGCAGTTCTTC. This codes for CASSPRQGGEQFF.

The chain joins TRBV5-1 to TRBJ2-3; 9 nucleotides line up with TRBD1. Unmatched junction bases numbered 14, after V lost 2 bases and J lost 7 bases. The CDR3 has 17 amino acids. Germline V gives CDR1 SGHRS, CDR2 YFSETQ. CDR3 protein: CASSFGTLGDREYTQYF. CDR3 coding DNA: TGCGCCAGCAGCTTTGGGACGCTCGGGGACAGGGAATATACGCAGTATTTT.